The 3 T cell receptor beta chains below come from one sample, sequenced in a study of blood T cell repertoires in COVID-19. The protocol was immunoSEQ multiplex PCR, while the TCRdb copy is restricted to in-frame clones and leaves out a portion. The sample records about 410,000 clones, around 91% being singletons. The sequenced material came from peripheral blood. The origin of the receptors is a woman between 35 and 50 years old with COVID-19, enrolled during active disease.

The J gene is TRBJ1-1, the V gene TRBV5-6, with TRBD1 matching over 10 bases. The germline V gene has CDR1 SGHDT and CDR2 YYEEEE. Trimming removed 4 bases from V and 11 bases from J; junction bases left unmatched: 8. The CDR3 runs 13 residues. The chain's CDR3 is CASSHRQGAGAFF. CDR3 DNA sequence: TGTGCCAGCAGCCACCGACAGGGGGCTGGGGCTTTCTTT. Supplemented by reference TRBV5-6 and TRBJ1-1, the full variable domain reads DAGVTQSPTHLIKTRGQQVTLRCSPKSGHDTVSWYQQALGQGPQFIFQYYEEEERQRGNFPDRFSGHQFPNYSSELNVNALLLGDSALYLCASSHRQGAGAFFGQGTRLTVV.

The chain is built from TRBV6-2 or TRBV6-3 and TRBJ1-2; 8 positions agree with TRBD1. Trimming at V came to 3 bases and at J to 8 bases, leaving 17 bases not matched to a gene. Germline loops: CDR1 MNHEY, CDR2 SVGEGT. The length of the CDR3 is 17 residues. The CDR3 nucleotides are TGTGCCAGCAGTTATACCCCAGGGGGCAGCCATGGGTCCGGCTACACCTTC. As protein: CASSYTPGGSHGSGYTF.

The chain has TRBV27 and TRBJ2-2, with a tentative D call TRBD1 (6 bases). The CDR3 runs to 15 residues. The V end lost 4 bases, the J end lost 5 bases, and 14 bases lay between the germline ends. The germline CDR1 and CDR2 sequences are MNHEY and SMNVEV (reference sequence). In DNA form, the CDR3 reads TGTGCCAGCAGTTGGGGGCTTGAATTAACCGGGGAGCTGTTTTTT. This sequence encodes CASSWGLELTGELFF.